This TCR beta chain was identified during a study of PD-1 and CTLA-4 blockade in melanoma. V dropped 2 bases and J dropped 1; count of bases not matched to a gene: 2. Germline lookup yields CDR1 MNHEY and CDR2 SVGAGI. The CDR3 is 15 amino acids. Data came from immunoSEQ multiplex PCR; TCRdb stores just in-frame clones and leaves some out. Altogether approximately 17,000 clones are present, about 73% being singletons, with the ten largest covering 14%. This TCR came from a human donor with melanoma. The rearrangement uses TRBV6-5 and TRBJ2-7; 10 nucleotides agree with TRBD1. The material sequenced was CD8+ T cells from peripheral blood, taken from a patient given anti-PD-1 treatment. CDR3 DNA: TGTGCCAGCAGTTACGGACAGGGGGGTTCCTACGAGCAGTACTTC. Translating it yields CASSYGQGGSYEQYF.